Shown below are 13 T cell receptor beta chains from a single sample sequenced in a study of blood T cells in healthy people across ages. A sample-barcoded 5' primer and a J-beta primer mix were used in a second PCR of roughly 7 to 12 cycles. MiXCR was run by TCRdb on the 5' RACE reads, yielding one entry per CDR3 protein. The sample lists 1.2 million to 1.5 million distinct CDR3 sequences, around 59% seen once, with 6.7% in the top ten. Sequencing used blood. The receptors derive from a man between 18 and 35 years old in good health.

V usage is TRBV20-1 and J usage is TRBJ1-5, with TRBD1 matching over 7 bases. CDR1 and CDR2 from the germline V gene are DFQATT and SNEGSKA (reference sequence). The V segment lost 3 bases and the J segment 6 bases; nucleotides outside the gene matches: 8. This CDR3 has 14 residues. The CDR3, as DNA: TGCAGTGCTAGCCTACAGGGGACGAGTCAGCCCCAGCATTTT. This encodes CSASLQGTSQPQHF.

The chain has TRBV5-6 and TRBJ2-4; D possibly corresponds to TRBD2 (5 bases). The DNA end lines up better with TRBJ2-7; the J call may be wrong. Germline V gene data show CDR1 as SGHDT and CDR2 as YYEEEE. This CDR3 is built from 14 residues. The CDR3 DNA is TGTGCCAGCAGCTTTTATCCGGGGAACTACGAGCAGTACTTC. Translated: CASSFYPGNYEQYF.

The V call is TRBV11-2, the J call TRBJ2-5; TRBD2 aligns across 7 bases. The V segment lost 0 bases and the J segment 4 bases; nucleotides outside the gene matches: 5. Germline CDR1 reads SGHAT; CDR2 reads FQNNGV. The CDR3 spans 15 residues. Written as DNA, the CDR3 is TGTGCCAGCAGCTTAGATAGATCTAGCGGAGAGACCCAGTACTTC. Residues: CASSLDRSSGETQYF.

The gene calls are TRBV7-9 and TRBJ2-5; D possibly corresponds to TRBD1 (6 bases). Between the trimmed V and J ends, which lost 6 bases and 1 base, there was a span of 15 bases. The CDR3 sequence is 15 residues long. CDR1 and CDR2 (germline): SEHNR, FQNEAQ (reference sequence). The CDR3 protein is CASRSHRALQETQYF. Written as DNA, the CDR3 is TGTGCCAGCAGGTCGCACAGGGCGCTCCAAGAGACCCAGTACTTC.

This chain links TRBV6-2 or TRBV6-3 with TRBJ2-4; D not certain. The assigned J gene may be wrong: the sequence end matches TRBJ2-7 better. This CDR3 has 11 amino acids. Per germline, CDR1 MNHEY and CDR2 SVGEGT. DNA of the CDR3: TGTGCCAGCCGGGCAGACTACGAGCAGTACTTC. This encodes CASRADYEQYF.

V gene TRBV4-2 combines with J gene TRBJ2-1, with 8 bases identical to TRBD2. The V gene end was trimmed by 7 bases and the J gene end by 5 bases; junction bases not matched to a gene: 13. CDR3 length equals 16 residues. Germline lookup yields CDR1 LGHNA and CDR2 YNFKEQ. CDR3 DNA: TGTGCCAGCAATCATGGGGGGCGGGGGGACAACAATGAGCAGTTCTTC. As protein: CASNHGGRGDNNEQFF.

The CDR3 bases are TGTGCCAGCAGCCCGATAATAGGACGGCGACAGTCCTACGAGCAGTACTTC. It specifies CASSPIIGRRQSYEQYF. This chain links TRBV11-2 with TRBJ2-7; perhaps TRBD1 as D (5 bases). V was pared by 5 bases and J by 1 base, with 21 bases between. The CDR3 length is 17 residues. From germline, CDR1 is SGHAT and CDR2 FQNNGV.

The genes are TRBV29-1 and TRBJ2-1; D is possibly TRBD1 or TRBD2 (5 bases each). CDR1 SQVTM and CDR2 ANQGSEA come from the germline V gene. Trimming cost V 6 bases and J 6 bases, with 21 bases left between them. This CDR3 has 15 residues. The CDR3 bases are TGCAGCGTCGTGGGGTTGGGACCTATCTTCAATGAGCAGTTCTTC. Its protein product is CSVVGLGPIFNEQFF.

CDR3 in amino acids: CASSSGDRLNEQFF. The CDR3 DNA follows: TGCGCCAGCAGCTCGGGGGACAGGTTAAATGAGCAGTTCTTC. The rearrangement uses TRBV5-1 and TRBJ2-1, with 8 positions matching TRBD1. The J segment lost 7 bases and the V segment lost 3 bases, leaving 6 bases of the junction unmatched. Germline V gene data show CDR1 as SGHRS and CDR2 as YFSETQ. The CDR3 extends over 14 amino acids.

The table lists this clonotype with a few counts. The chain has TRBV29-1 and TRBJ2-1; D tentatively fits TRBD1 or TRBD2 (6 bases each). Per germline, CDR1 SQVTM and CDR2 ANQGSEA. Trimming shortened V by 2 bases and J by 8 bases, and 13 bases separated the two germline ends. The CDR3 spans 13 residues. CDR3 sequence: CSVERQGRYEQFF. The CDR3 nucleotides read TGCAGCGTTGAAAGGCAGGGGAGGTATGAGCAGTTCTTC.

The rearrangement uses TRBV5-1 and TRBJ1-2; D gene unclear. The V gene lost 4 bases and the J gene lost 4 bases, with 11 bases spanning the gap. The CDR3 is made up of 13 amino acids. Germline loops: CDR1 SGHRS, CDR2 YFSETQ. The CDR3 region is CASSPESIYGYTF. As DNA, the CDR3 is TGCGCCAGCAGCCCAGAGTCGATCTATGGCTACACCTTC.

The rearrangement links TRBV24-1 to TRBJ2-3; 8 positions match TRBD1. V was clipped by 6 bases and J by 6 bases; unmatched bases: 4. The germline V gene encodes CDR1 KGHDR and CDR2 SFDVKD. The CDR3 sequence is 13 residues long. This CDR3 is CATSRTGWDTQYF. Written as DNA, the CDR3 is TGTGCCACCAGTCGGACAGGGTGGGATACGCAGTATTTT.

This clonotype turned up a few times. This sequence joins TRBV28 and TRBJ2-1, with 7 positions matching TRBD1. The length of the CDR3 is 16 residues. V was pared by 2 bases and J by 0 bases, with 4 bases of the junction left unmatched. The germline CDR1 and CDR2 sequences are MDHEN and SYDVKM. CDR3 nucleotides: TGTGCCAGCAGTTTAGGGACAGCCAGCTCCTACAATGAGCAGTTCTTC. Its protein is CASSLGTASSYNEQFF.